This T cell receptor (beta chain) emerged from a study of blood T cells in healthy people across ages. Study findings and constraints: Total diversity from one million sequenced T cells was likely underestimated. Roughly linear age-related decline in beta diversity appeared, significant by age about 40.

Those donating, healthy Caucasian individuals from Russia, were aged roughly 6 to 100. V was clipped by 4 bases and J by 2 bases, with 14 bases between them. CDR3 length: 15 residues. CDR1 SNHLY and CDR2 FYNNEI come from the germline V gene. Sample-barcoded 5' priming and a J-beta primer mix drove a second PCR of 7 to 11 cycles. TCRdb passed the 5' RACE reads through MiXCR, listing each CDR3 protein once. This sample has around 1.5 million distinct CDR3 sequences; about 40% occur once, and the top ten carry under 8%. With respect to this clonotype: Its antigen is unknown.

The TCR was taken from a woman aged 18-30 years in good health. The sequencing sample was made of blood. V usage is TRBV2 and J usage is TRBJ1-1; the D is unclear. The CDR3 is CASSVTGSTNTEAFF. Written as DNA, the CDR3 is TGTGCCAGCAGTGTAACCGGGAGCACCAACACTGAAGCTTTCTTT.